This T cell receptor (beta chain) derives from a study of spatial heterogeneity in lung cancer. Findings and caveats of the study: Mutation tallies in tumors tracked expanded intratumoral alpha and beta TCR counts.

This clonotype is labeled medium-sized. Its cognate antigen is unknown. Within a library made for alpha chains, this beta chain is off target, and its count is uninformative. A unique molecular identifier was carried by every single TCR cDNA molecule. MiXCR was run by TCRdb on the 5' RACE reads, yielding one entry per CDR3 protein. The sample lists about 1,500 distinct CDR3 sequences, about an eighth occurring once. The time point here: sample taken at primary tumor resection. CDR3 length equals 17 residues. Germline CDR1 reads MNHEY; CDR2 reads SMNVEV (reference sequence). V gave up 5 bases and J gave up 0 bases, with 17 bases separating them.

The V and J genes are TRBV27 and TRBJ1-5; possible D gene TRBD1, 5 bases. The sample in question was lung tumor tissue, obtained at surgery. This TCR came from a female donor with early-stage non-small cell lung cancer. The CDR3 DNA follows: TGTGCCAGCAGTCCAGTGAGAGCAGGGCCTAGCAATCAGCCCCAGCATTTT. This codes for CASSPVRAGPSNQPQHF.